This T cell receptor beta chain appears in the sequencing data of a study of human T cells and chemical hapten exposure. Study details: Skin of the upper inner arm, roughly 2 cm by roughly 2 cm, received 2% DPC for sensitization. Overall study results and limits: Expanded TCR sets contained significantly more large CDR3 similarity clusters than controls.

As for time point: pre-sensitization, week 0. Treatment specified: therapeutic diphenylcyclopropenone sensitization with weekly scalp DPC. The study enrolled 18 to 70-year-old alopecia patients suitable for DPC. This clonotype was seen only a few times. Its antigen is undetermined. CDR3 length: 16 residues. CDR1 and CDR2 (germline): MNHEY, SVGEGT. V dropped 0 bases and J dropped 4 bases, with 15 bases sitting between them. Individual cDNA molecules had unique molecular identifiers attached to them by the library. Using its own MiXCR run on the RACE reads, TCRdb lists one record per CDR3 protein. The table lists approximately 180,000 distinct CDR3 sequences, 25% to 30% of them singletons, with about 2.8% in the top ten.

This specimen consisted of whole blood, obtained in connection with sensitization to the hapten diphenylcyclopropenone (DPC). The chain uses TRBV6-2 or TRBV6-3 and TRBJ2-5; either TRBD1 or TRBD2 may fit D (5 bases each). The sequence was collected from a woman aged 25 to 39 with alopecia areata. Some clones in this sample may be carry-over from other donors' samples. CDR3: CASSYSPGRQIETQYF. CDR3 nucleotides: TGTGCCAGCAGTTACTCGCCGGGACGACAGATAGAGACCCAGTACTTC.